Listed below are T cell receptor beta chains from one sample, sequenced in a study of blood T cells in healthy people across ages. One entry per CDR3 protein results from TCRdb running MiXCR on the 5' RACE reads. Altogether fewer than 2 million distinct CDR3 sequences are present, around 42% being singletons, with the ten largest covering around 23%. Material: blood. Receptors originate from a human donor in good health. The CDR3 runs from the conserved cysteine through the conserved F or W.

length: 14
V: TRBV6-5
CDR3: CASSYRRTSYEQYF

length: 13
V: TRBV29-1
CDR3: CSAETSQYNEQFF

length: 14
V: TRBV9
CDR3: CASSPPQGSAEAFF

length: 17
V: TRBV20-1
CDR3: CSATGLAGASRYNEQFF

length: 12
V: TRBV6-6
CDR3: CASWIGGYGYTF

length: 17
V: TRBV5-6
CDR3: CASSSDRGYGANQPQHF

length: 13
V: TRBV3-1
CDR3: CASSQVLAGEQYF

length: 17
V: TRBV7-8
CDR3: CASSPSRWQGEAYEQYF

length: 16
V: TRBV5-1
CDR3: CASSPVSGGAMDTQYF

length: 14
V: TRBV12-3/TRBV12-4
CDR3: CASRLDRGQYEQYF

length: 13
V: TRBV27
CDR3: CASSLSRNYGYTF

length: 15
V: TRBV7-2
CDR3: CASRLGPTGDYEQYF

length: 15
V: TRBV3-1
CDR3: CASSQEPQGRAEAFF

length: 13
V: TRBV20-1
CDR3: CSARGQFNSPLHF

length: 13
V: TRBV4-1
CDR3: CASSQAAGDEQYF

length: 15
V: TRBV11-2
CDR3: CASSLRAGLGLELFF

length: 15
V: TRBV5-1
CDR3: CASSLGDLNTGELFF

length: 13
V: TRBV6-6
CDR3: CASSYPDQKGQYF

length: 14
V: TRBV5-1
CDR3: CASSLALGGSEAFF

length: 17
V: TRBV4-3
CDR3: CASSIAGGYRENTEAFF

length: 16
V: TRBV7-2
CDR3: CASSPRGGGGPYEQYF

length: 13
V: TRBV4-3
CDR3: CASSQEIFYGYTF

length: 17
V: TRBV7-2
CDR3: CASSEKLAGGSYYEQYF

length: 19
V: TRBV18
CDR3: CASSQGLAGEWSSYNEQFF

length: 15
V: TRBV18
CDR3: CASSSGGVMNTEAFF

length: 14
V: TRBV20-1
CDR3: CSARDPPGFTEAFF

length: 13
V: TRBV4-2
CDR3: CASSQDRSREQYF

length: 14
V: TRBV9
CDR3: CACSVDPVNSPLHF

length: 11
V: TRBV28
CDR3: CASSEHNEQFF

length: 16
V: TRBV7-9
CDR3: CASSLVLGVPHHGYTF

length: 13
V: TRBV20-1
CDR3: CSASSRSNQPQHF

length: 13
V: TRBV6-1
CDR3: CASCVRSLNTQYF

length: 15
V: TRBV9
CDR3: CASSVGSGSRETQYF

length: 19
V: TRBV7-2
CDR3: CASSLATSLLAGWYNEQFF

length: 13
V: TRBV4-3
CDR3: CASSQRHGETQYF

length: 15
V: TRBV13
CDR3: CASSLRREVPYEQYF

length: 11
V: TRBV20-1
CDR3: CSAGRPVGYTF

length: 16
V: TRBV9
CDR3: CASSVKPGWGGFGYTF